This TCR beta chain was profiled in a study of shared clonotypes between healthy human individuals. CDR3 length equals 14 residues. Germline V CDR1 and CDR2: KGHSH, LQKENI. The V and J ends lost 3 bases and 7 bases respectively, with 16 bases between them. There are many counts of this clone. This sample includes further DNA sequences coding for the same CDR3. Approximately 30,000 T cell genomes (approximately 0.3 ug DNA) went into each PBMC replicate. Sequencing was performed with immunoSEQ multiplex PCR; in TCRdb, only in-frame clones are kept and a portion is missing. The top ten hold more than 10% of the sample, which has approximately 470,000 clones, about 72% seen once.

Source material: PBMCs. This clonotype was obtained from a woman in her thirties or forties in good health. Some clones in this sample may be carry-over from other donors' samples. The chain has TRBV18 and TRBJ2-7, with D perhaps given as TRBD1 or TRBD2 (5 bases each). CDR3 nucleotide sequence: TGTGCCAGCTCACCTCCTCGGGACGATCGGGAGCAGTACTTC. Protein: CASSPPRDDREQYF.